This T cell receptor beta chain comes out of a study of T cell changes during pregnancy in multiple sclerosis. Method: immunoSEQ multiplex PCR; TCRdb's copy keeps in-frame clones and lacks some. The profile shows about 75,000 clones, 70% to 90% of them singletons. The V gene lost 5 bases and the J gene lost 7 bases, with 14 bases spanning the gap. The length of the CDR3 is 14 residues. Per the germline V gene, CDR1 is LNHNV and CDR2 is YYDKDF (reference sequence). The receptor comes from a female donor in good health, enrolled as a control in a pregnancy study. This specimen was peripheral blood, taken in the first trimester of pregnancy. This rearrangement joins TRBV15 to TRBJ2-2; TRBD1 is a possible D gene (5 bases). The CDR3 sequence is CATSFREGGGELFF. CDR3 bases: TGTGCCACCAGCTTCAGGGAAGGTGGCGGGGAGCTGTTTTTT.